This TCR beta chain was identified in a study of regulatory T cells in long-lasting Graves disease. Study-wide results and caveats: Peripheral blood alone, not thyroid tissue, underwent study.

Described time point: newly diagnosed GD, antithyroid drugs for less than 3 months. There was RNA extracted from PBMCs, and the TCR library was made from it. Arm-PCR of CDR3 regions and iRepertoire HTBI primers were the basis on which TCR beta libraries were built. TCRdb used MiXCR to reprocess the multiplex PCR reads, holding one entry per CDR3 protein. The data contain some 600,000 distinct CDR3 sequences, around 15% of them singletons. This clonotype has just a few counts. Its antigen remains unidentified. Germline loops: CDR1 MNHEY, CDR2 SMNVEV (reference sequence). CDR3 length equals 17 residues. The ends were cut back, 2 bases at V and 0 bases at J, with 16 bases in the middle. These same records also appear under a second study, on T cells in Graves' hyperthyroidism and ophthalmopathy. That work states: In patients aged 18 to 65, hyperthyroidism was newly diagnosed, with duration under 2 months. Exclusion of patients followed from uncontrolled infection, other autoimmune disease, pregnancy or lactation.

The specimen comprised peripheral blood mononuclear cells (PBMCs), sampled at new diagnosis, from a patient treated with antithyroid drugs. The chain is built from TRBV27 and TRBJ1-2, with D tentatively TRBD1 (5 bases). The clonotype comes from a man aged 18-30 years with Graves disease. The CDR3: CASSLRGGGVANYGYTF. The CDR3, as DNA: TGTGCCAGCAGTTTACGCGGCGGGGGGGTAGCTAACTATGGCTACACCTTC.